This is a list of T cell receptor beta chains from one sample in a study of blood T cell repertoires in COVID-19. Produced via immunoSEQ multiplex PCR; TCRdb's table is partial and in-frame only. Of 250,000 to 300,000 clones in the sample, around 85% were seen once. Sequencing was done on a sample of peripheral blood. Receptor source: a man aged 50 to 59 with active or convalescent COVID-19. Each CDR3 is given without its conserved first and last residue. Each record gives: V gene, J gene, CDR3 protein.

v_gene: TRBV19; j_gene: TRBJ1-5; CDR3aa: ASSIDLRQGFQPQH
v_gene: TRBV10-1; j_gene: TRBJ1-6; CDR3aa: ASRTGKKSGGDNSPLH
v_gene: TRBV28; j_gene: TRBJ2-1; CDR3aa: ASLAGGPVINEQF
v_gene: TRBV19; j_gene: TRBJ2-2; CDR3aa: ASSIPGAGELF
v_gene: TRBV28; j_gene: TRBJ1-2; CDR3aa: ASSSGQGYGYT
v_gene: TRBV7-2; j_gene: TRBJ1-1; CDR3aa: ASSPELPGQGDTEAF
v_gene: TRBV5-6; j_gene: TRBJ1-2; CDR3aa: ASSLRQNYGYT
v_gene: TRBV25-1; j_gene: TRBJ1-2; CDR3aa: ASSGGTGDGYT
v_gene: TRBV28; j_gene: TRBJ2-7; CDR3aa: ASSVGTGSYEQY
v_gene: TRBV12-3/TRBV12-4; j_gene: TRBJ1-2; CDR3aa: ASSLTGVGYT
v_gene: TRBV4-1; j_gene: TRBJ1-2; CDR3aa: ASSQGVNRGPYGYT
v_gene: TRBV2; j_gene: TRBJ2-3; CDR3aa: ASSKGLAGGSDTQY
v_gene: TRBV9; j_gene: TRBJ1-1; CDR3aa: ASSVDQGGSITEAF
v_gene: TRBV6-5; j_gene: TRBJ1-1; CDR3aa: ASRGGAGGTEAF
v_gene: TRBV28; j_gene: TRBJ2-7; CDR3aa: ASSLFSGKGAGYEQY
v_gene: TRBV28; j_gene: TRBJ1-5; CDR3aa: ASRVRGFSNQPQH
v_gene: TRBV5-6; j_gene: TRBJ2-2; CDR3aa: ASSLKGRETGELF
v_gene: TRBV4-1; j_gene: TRBJ1-4; CDR3aa: ASSQYPTEKLF
v_gene: TRBV19; j_gene: TRBJ2-2; CDR3aa: ASRDSGTSNTGELF
v_gene: TRBV6-2/TRBV6-3; j_gene: TRBJ1-5; CDR3aa: ASSRNRASHQPQH
v_gene: TRBV27; j_gene: TRBJ1-5; CDR3aa: ASSPTSNQPQH
v_gene: TRBV24-1; j_gene: TRBJ1-3; CDR3aa: ATSEGSWPGNTIY
v_gene: TRBV12-3/TRBV12-4; j_gene: TRBJ2-7; CDR3aa: ASSTTGLDEQY
v_gene: TRBV9; j_gene: TRBJ1-4; CDR3aa: ASSVDGTGREKLF
v_gene: TRBV4-1; j_gene: TRBJ2-3; CDR3aa: ASSLTGTDTQY
v_gene: TRBV7-3; j_gene: TRBJ2-3; CDR3aa: ASSPSGMTDTQY
v_gene: TRBV5-4; j_gene: TRBJ2-1; CDR3aa: ASSLDGRAGDEQF
v_gene: TRBV7-6; j_gene: TRBJ2-1; CDR3aa: ASSLTPSGRPSHEQF
v_gene: TRBV7-8; j_gene: TRBJ1-1; CDR3aa: ASSSGTIGTEAF
v_gene: TRBV18; j_gene: TRBJ1-2; CDR3aa: ASSPQSQATNYGYT
v_gene: TRBV5-1; j_gene: TRBJ1-2; CDR3aa: ASSLDRGFRNYGYT
v_gene: TRBV6-6; j_gene: TRBJ2-1; CDR3aa: ASSHGLAGNEQF
v_gene: TRBV4-2; j_gene: TRBJ2-7; CDR3aa: ASSQAGEADEQY
v_gene: TRBV7-6; j_gene: TRBJ1-3; CDR3aa: ASSPGGGPGNTIY
v_gene: TRBV30; j_gene: TRBJ2-7; CDR3aa: AWSRSGLSYEQY
v_gene: TRBV4-3; j_gene: TRBJ1-2; CDR3aa: ASSQGAEYGYT
v_gene: TRBV13; j_gene: TRBJ1-4; CDR3aa: ASSLQGRDEKLF
v_gene: TRBV11-3; j_gene: TRBJ2-1; CDR3aa: ASSLSTSGRAAYNEQF
v_gene: TRBV6-2/TRBV6-3; j_gene: TRBJ2-3; CDR3aa: ASSPGLAGGSDTQY
v_gene: TRBV9; j_gene: TRBJ1-2; CDR3aa: ASSANREASYGYT
v_gene: TRBV9; j_gene: TRBJ2-3; CDR3aa: ASSKAIAGTSTDTQY
v_gene: TRBV7-2; j_gene: TRBJ2-7; CDR3aa: ASSHVRDYEQY
v_gene: TRBV18; j_gene: TRBJ1-1; CDR3aa: ASSPMGQAWTEAF
v_gene: TRBV9; j_gene: TRBJ1-3; CDR3aa: ASRPGTGHPGNTIY
v_gene: TRBV5-4; j_gene: TRBJ2-7; CDR3aa: ASSLSGQGRREQY
v_gene: TRBV29-1; j_gene: TRBJ2-1; CDR3aa: SVVSGVLSYNEQF
v_gene: TRBV5-5; j_gene: TRBJ2-7; CDR3aa: ASSPGTGVGEQY
v_gene: TRBV23-1; j_gene: TRBJ1-5; CDR3aa: ASSQERLRQGQQPQH
v_gene: TRBV28; j_gene: TRBJ1-5; CDR3aa: ASSPTGSPQPQH
v_gene: TRBV4-2; j_gene: TRBJ2-2; CDR3aa: ASSQGTSGRTGELF
v_gene: TRBV19; j_gene: TRBJ2-1; CDR3aa: ASSRDSYNEQF
v_gene: TRBV4-1; j_gene: TRBJ2-3; CDR3aa: ASKGEPDTQY
v_gene: TRBV5-1; j_gene: TRBJ2-5; CDR3aa: ASSYNAGGTQETQY